This T cell receptor (beta chain) was identified in a study of PD-L1 blockade in urothelial cancer. Turning to the study itself: About 90% of the roughly 30 patients were men who had bladder-origin urothelial cancer. Between 0 and 3 chemotherapy regimens preceded treatment for each patient.

Every PCR got spiked synthetic TCR analog templates. Repertoires were generated with immunoSEQ multiplex PCR, while TCRdb's copy carries only in-frame clones and drops some. The sample yields about 50,000 clones, just over 85% seen once. Germline trimming cut 4 bases from V and 4 bases from J; bases unmatched to any gene: 8. CDR3 length: 15 amino acids. Germline V gene lookup returns CDR1 SGHTS and CDR2 YDEGEE. Time point: pretreatment peripheral blood. Points on this clone: Its matching antigen is unknown.

Study conclusions and caveats: Patients who had durable benefit saw their tumor-associated blood clones expand more at 3 weeks.

The rearrangement links TRBV5-8 to TRBJ2-1; TRBD1 agrees at 7 bases. The sample here was PBMCs, taken around atezolizumab (anti-PD-L1) treatment. The receptor's source is a man aged 55-75 years with urothelial cancer. CDR3 loop: CASSQGQISYNEQFF. Written as DNA, the CDR3 is TGTGCCAGCAGCCAGGGACAGATATCTTACAATGAGCAGTTCTTC.